The 29 T cell receptor beta chains below were found in one sample sequenced in a study of graft-versus-host responses after intestinal transplantation. Antigen specificity for these receptors is unknown. Clones were sequenced by immunoSEQ multiplex PCR, and TCRdb holds only the in-frame ones, with some missing. The sample consists of roughly 99,000 clones, about nine tenths of them appearing once. This specimen was unstimulated CD4+ T cells sorted from spleen or lymph node cells, taken before transplant. The receptors come from a human donor who was the organ donor for an intestinal transplant.

The chain is built from TRBV5-1 and TRBJ1-6; D possibly corresponds to TRBD1 (6 bases). The CDR3 loop spans 14 amino acids. From germline, CDR1 is SGHRS and CDR2 YFSETQ. V was cut by 4 bases and J by 7 bases, with 12 bases left in between. The CDR3, as DNA: TGCGCCAGCAGCCCGGGACACGCAAATTCACCCCTCCACTTT. It encodes CASSPGHANSPLHF.

In DNA form, the CDR3 reads TGTGCCAGCAGTGAGATGGGACAGGACGCAGATACGCAGTATTTT. This translates into CASSEMGQDADTQYF. The V gene is TRBV6-1, the J gene TRBJ2-3; 8 bases line up with TRBD1. Per germline, CDR1 MNHNS and CDR2 SASEGT. Trimming took 3 bases from V and 4 from J; bases not matched to a gene: 6. The length of the CDR3 is 15 residues.

This clone occurred once. The chain couples TRBV11-2 to TRBJ2-5; perhaps D is TRBD1 or TRBD2 (5 bases each). Per germline, CDR1 SGHAT and CDR2 FQNNGV. This CDR3 spans 15 amino acids. Trimming stripped 8 bases from V and 2 bases from J, with 18 bases between. CDR3 DNA: TGTGCCAGCCTATCCCTTATTGGGGGACAAGAGACCCAGTACTTC. Its protein product is CASLSLIGGQETQYF.

The V and J genes are TRBV7-2 and TRBJ2-3; D might be TRBD1 or TRBD2, each matching 6 bases. Germline V lookup: CDR1 SGHTA, CDR2 FQGNSA. The ends were cut back, 4 bases at V and 5 bases at J, with 22 bases in the middle. CDR3 length equals 17 residues. The chain's CDR3 is CASSWLFRGKGGDTQYF. The CDR3 DNA reads TGTGCCAGCAGCTGGCTGTTTAGGGGCAAGGGGGGAGATACGCAGTATTTT.

The chain recombines TRBV7-9 with TRBJ2-2, with unresolved D. The CDR3 contains 16 residues. Trimming stripped 1 base from V and 7 bases from J, with 16 bases between. Germline lookup yields CDR1 SEHNR and CDR2 FQNEAQ (reference sequence). The CDR3 loop is CASSLVVSLSIGELFF. In DNA form, the CDR3 reads TGTGCCAGCAGCTTAGTGGTCAGTCTTTCTATCGGGGAGCTGTTTTTT.

This chain connects TRBV6-1 to TRBJ2-4, with 9 positions matching TRBD1. The CDR3 spans 14 residues. J gave up 7 bases and V 5 bases, and 6 bases lay outside the gene matches. Looked up from germline, CDR1 is MNHNS and CDR2 is SASEGT. CDR3 amino acids: CASSPGQGRNIQYF. The CDR3 DNA reads as TGTGCCAGCAGTCCGGGACAGGGTAGGAACATTCAGTACTTC.

This rearrangement joins TRBV5-1 to TRBJ2-1, with D tentatively TRBD1 or TRBD2 (5 bases each). The CDR3 spans 15 residues. CDR1 and CDR2 (germline): SGHRS, YFSETQ. V was pared by 0 bases and J by 6 bases, with 13 bases between. The CDR3 loop reads CASSLGGGPFNEQFF. The DNA for the CDR3 is TGCGCCAGCAGCTTGGGGGGCGGGCCATTCAATGAGCAGTTCTTC.

The chain uses TRBV5-1 and TRBJ2-7, with 13 positions matching TRBD2. From germline, CDR1 is SGHRS and CDR2 YFSETQ. The J segment lost 5 bases and the V segment lost 0 bases, leaving 17 bases of the junction unmatched. The CDR3 sequence is 20 residues long. The CDR3 loop is CASSLGVTSGRFGVFHEQYF. Written as DNA, the CDR3 is TGCGCCAGCAGCTTGGGGGTGACTAGCGGGAGGTTCGGCGTATTCCACGAGCAGTACTTC.

The chain has TRBV5-1 and TRBJ1-2; no clear D gene. The CDR3 totals 13 residues. Germline-derived CDR1 and CDR2 are SGHRS and YFSETQ. The V gene lost 0 bases and the J gene lost 5 bases, with 8 bases spanning the gap. CDR3: CASSLGLGYGYTF. CDR3 nucleotides: TGCGCCAGCAGCTTGGGCTTGGGATATGGCTACACCTTC.

This chain links TRBV6-1 with TRBJ1-5, with D perhaps matching TRBD1 (5 bases). Germline V gives CDR1 MNHNS, CDR2 SASEGT. V lost 6 bases and J lost 0, with 15 bases in between. This CDR3 spans 16 amino acids. CDR3 region: CASSESAGYSNQPQHF. The CDR3, as DNA: TGTGCCAGCAGCGAATCCGCAGGGTATAGCAATCAGCCCCAGCATTTT.

The rearrangement links TRBV11-2 to TRBJ2-3; D is ambiguous. CDR3 size: 13 residues. V shed 3 bases and J shed 4 bases, with 8 bases lying between them. CDR1 is SGHAT and CDR2 is FQNNGV in the germline V gene. The CDR3, as DNA: TGTGCCAGCAGCTTTCAGTCAGCAGATACGCAGTATTTT. Its protein product is CASSFQSADTQYF.

The DNA for the CDR3 is TGCGCCAGTCAGTTGGTAGGGGCCCAAGAGACCCAGTACTTC. It specifies CASQLVGAQETQYF. The chain carries TRBV5-1 and TRBJ2-5; D might be TRBD1 (5 bases). The CDR3 has 14 amino acids. The V end was cut by 8 bases, the J end by 1 base, with 15 bases between. The V gene's germline CDR1 is SGHRS and CDR2 YFSETQ.

In this sample, this clone turned up once. The chain has TRBV6-6 and TRBJ1-6; D not resolved. V shed 7 bases and J shed 10 bases, with 20 bases lying between them. The CDR3 is made up of 15 amino acids. Germline lookup yields CDR1 MNHNY and CDR2 SVGAGI (reference sequence). CDR3 residues: CASTIIRQERSPLHF. In DNA form, the CDR3 reads TGTGCCAGCACTATCATCCGACAAGAGAGGTCACCCCTCCACTTT.

This chain links TRBV12-5 with TRBJ2-3, with 8 bases that match TRBD2. Germline trimming cut 0 bases from V and 3 bases from J; bases unmatched to any gene: 5. Germline assignment: CDR1 LGHNT and CDR2 FRNRAP. This CDR3 is built from 16 residues. The CDR3 region has the DNA TGTGCTAGTGGTTTGGTGAGCGGGGGCATGACAGATACGCAGTATTTT. As protein: CASGLVSGGMTDTQYF. The entire variable domain, with the rest obtained from reference TRBV12-5 and TRBJ2-3, is as follows: DARVTQTPRHKVTEMGQEVTMRCQPILGHNTVFWYRQTMMQGLELLAYFRNRAPLDDSGMPKDRFSAEMPDATLATLKIQPSEPRDSAVYFCASGLVSGGMTDTQYFGPGTRLTVL.

On this clone itself: Other DNA sequences in the same sample also yield this CDR3. V and J are TRBV6-5 and TRBJ1-6; TRBD1 agrees at 8 bases. The CDR3 length is 15 residues. The ends lost 2 bases at V and 9 bases at J; junction bases unmatched: 6. CDR1 and CDR2 from the germline V gene are MNHEY and SVGAGI. The chain's CDR3 is CASSYKQGVSSPLHF. DNA for the CDR3: TGTGCCAGCAGTTACAAACAGGGGGTTAGTTCACCCCTCCACTTT.

The V and J genes are TRBV4-2 and TRBJ2-1; 11 nucleotides line up with TRBD2. CDR3 length: 17 amino acids. Germline V gene data show CDR1 as LGHNA and CDR2 as YNFKEQ. The junction had 6 bases not matched to a gene; V was cut back by 1 base and J by 4 bases. The CDR3 loop reads CASSQGDSGGAYNEQFF. The CDR3 DNA is TGTGCCAGCAGCCAAGGGGATAGCGGGGGGGCATACAATGAGCAGTTCTTC.

The chain links TRBV2 to TRBJ1-5, with D perhaps matching TRBD1 (6 bases). Trimming stripped 5 bases from V and 3 bases from J, with 14 bases between. This CDR3 has 15 residues. Germline lookup yields CDR1 SNHLY and CDR2 FYNNEI. The CDR3 DNA reads as TGTGCCAGCAGTTCCTACGGACAGCCCAATCAGCCCCAGCATTTT. Residues: CASSSYGQPNQPQHF.

The gene calls are TRBV27 and TRBJ2-7, with 9 bases aligning to TRBD1. After removal of 5 bases from V and 4 bases from J, the junction contained 9 bases not matched to a gene. The CDR3 length is 15 residues. Germline CDR1 is MNHEY and CDR2 is SMNVEV (reference sequence). The CDR3 region is CASSEQGARLYEQYF. Here the CDR3 DNA reads TGTGCCAGCAGTGAACAGGGGGCGCGGTTGTACGAGCAGTACTTC.

CDR3 loop: CASRAGTSVYNEQFF. CDR3 nucleotide sequence: TGTGCCAGTAGGGCCGGGACTAGCGTATACAATGAGCAGTTCTTC. V and J are TRBV19 and TRBJ2-1; 10 bases map to TRBD2. V lost 6 bases to trimming and J lost 4 bases; unmatched junction nucleotides: 6. Germline V CDR1 and CDR2: LNHDA, SQIVND (reference sequence). The CDR3 sequence is 15 residues long.

The gene calls are TRBV23-1 and TRBJ2-1; D unclear. TRBV23-1 is an ORF, and what it does is uncertain. Trimming left V 3 bases short and J 0 bases short, with 15 bases between. This CDR3 comprises 17 residues. DNA for the CDR3: TGCGCCAGCAGTCACCCCTATCGGGCAAGCTCCTACAATGAGCAGTTCTTC. Its protein is CASSHPYRASSYNEQFF.

This chain joins TRBV14 and TRBJ2-3; D may be TRBD1 or TRBD2 (6 bases each). This CDR3 has 15 residues. Trimming cost V 1 base and J 6 bases, with 14 bases left between them. CDR1 is SGHDN and CDR2 is FVKESK in the germline V gene. CDR3 sequence reads: CASSQGPGAWDTQYF. The CDR3 DNA reads as TGTGCCAGCAGCCAAGGTCCGGGGGCATGGGATACGCAGTATTTT.

The gene calls are TRBV6-5 and TRBJ1-3; 10 nucleotides agree with TRBD1. Germline CDR1 MNHEY, CDR2 SVGAGI. Trimming took 10 bases from V and 0 from J; bases not matched to a gene: 3. The CDR3 runs to 14 residues. The CDR3 sequence: CATRDRGSGNTIYF. CDR3 DNA: TGTGCCACCAGGGACAGGGGCTCTGGAAACACCATATATTTT.

This chain uses TRBV27 with TRBJ2-7; 11 nucleotides agree with TRBD1. Trimming cost V 8 bases and J 7 bases; bases outside gene matches: 4. From germline, CDR1 is MNHEY and CDR2 SMNVEV (reference sequence). CDR3 size: 12 residues. CDR3 coding DNA: TGTGCCAGCGGACAGGGGGCAAGGGAGCAGTACTTC. Protein sequence: CASGQGAREQYF.

The rearrangement joins TRBV7-3 to TRBJ2-3, with no clear D. The CDR3 covers 15 residues. V was pared by 5 bases and J by 3 bases, with 15 bases between. The germline V gene encodes CDR1 SGHTA and CDR2 FQGTGA. This CDR3 reads CASSASRERTDTQYF. The CDR3 DNA is TGTGCCAGCAGCGCGTCTAGGGAAAGAACAGATACGCAGTATTTT. The variable domain in full, completed from reference TRBV7-3 and TRBJ2-3, reads GAGVSQTPSNKVTEKGKYVELRCDPISGHTALYWYRQSLGQGPEFLIYFQGTGAADDSGLPNDRFFAVRPEGSVSTLKIQRTERGDSAVYLCASSASRERTDTQYFGPGTRLTVL.

The chain has TRBV2 and TRBJ2-5; perhaps TRBD1 as D (7 bases). The CDR3 is 15 amino acids. Germline CDR1 is SNHLY and CDR2 is FYNNEI. Trimming stripped 6 bases from V and 5 bases from J, with 19 bases between. The CDR3 region is CASSMNRGAGETQYF. DNA for the CDR3: TGTGCCAGCAGCATGAACAGGGGTGCGGGGGAGACCCAGTACTTC.

The V and J genes are TRBV6-1 and TRBJ1-2; possibly TRBD1 for D (5 bases). The CDR3 has 15 residues. The V end lost 1 base, the J end lost 9 bases, and 18 bases lay between the germline ends. Germline loops: CDR1 MNHNS, CDR2 SASEGT. The CDR3 loop reads CASSEGLGPHLSYTF. DNA of the CDR3: TGTGCCAGCAGTGAAGGGTTGGGACCGCATCTTAGCTACACCTTC.

The CDR3 loop reads CASSIAGGQTYEQYF. CDR3 sequence (DNA): TGTGCCAGTAGTATCGCGGGGGGCCAAACCTACGAGCAGTACTTC. The chain carries TRBV19 and TRBJ2-7, with 8 nucleotides matching TRBD2. The CDR3 totals 15 residues. Per the germline V gene, CDR1 is LNHDA and CDR2 is SQIVND (reference sequence). With V trimmed by 3 bases and J by 2 bases, 6 bases remained unmatched.

The rearrangement uses TRBV6-1 and TRBJ1-2; perhaps TRBD1 as D (5 bases). Trimming took off 8 bases at V and 7 bases at J, with 14 bases between the two ends. Germline loops: CDR1 MNHNS, CDR2 SASEGT. The CDR3 length is 12 residues. For the CDR3, the DNA is TGTGCCAGCTGGTCAACAGGAGGTGGCTACACCTTC. Its protein product is CASWSTGGGYTF.

J is TRBJ1-1 and V is TRBV19, with a weak D call TRBD1 (5 bases). This CDR3 is built from 18 residues. Trimming stripped 3 bases from V and 6 bases from J, with 26 bases between. CDR1 is LNHDA and CDR2 is SQIVND in the germline V gene (reference sequence). The CDR3 DNA reads TGTGCCAGTAGTATCTATTTGGGGCAGCCTACCCGCGGAGCTGAAGCTTTCTTT. It specifies CASSIYLGQPTRGAEAFF. The variable domain in full, with the rest retrieved from reference TRBV19 and TRBJ1-1, is DGGITQSPKYLFRKEGQNVTLSCEQNLNHDAMYWYRQDPGQGLRLIYYSQIVNDFQKGDIAEGYSVSREKKESFPLTVTSAQKNPTAFYLCASSIYLGQPTRGAEAFFGQGTRLTVV.